This entry lists 15 T cell receptor beta chains sequenced from one sample in a study of cytomegalovirus exposure and HLA in healthy donors. Vbeta (60) and Jbeta (13) primers were used in the PCR. TCRdb's table, derived via immunoSEQ multiplex PCR, lists solely in-frame clones and lacks some. The table has some 140,000 clones, approximately 10% seen once. What was sequenced was PBMCs. The receptors come from a woman aged 40 to 55 in good health and CMV-seropositive.

This clone was recorded a few times. This chain joins TRBV7-8 and TRBJ2-2, with D maybe TRBD2 (6 bases). Germline V gene sequence: CDR1 SGHVS, CDR2 FQNEAQ. The CDR3 runs to 19 residues. The ends were cut back, 2 bases at V and 6 bases at J, with 25 bases in the middle. The CDR3 bases are TGTGCCAGCAGCTTATTAGGCCGGGGGATTTCTAGGGTCTCCGGGGAGCTGTTTTTT. Amino acids: CASSLLGRGISRVSGELFF.

This clone has only a few counts. The V call is TRBV6-5, the J call TRBJ1-6, with 10 bases matching TRBD1. V lost 3 bases and J lost 8; bases outside the gene matches: 1. This CDR3 contains 14 residues. CDR1 MNHEY and CDR2 SVGAGI come from the germline V gene. The CDR3 sequence: CASSYGTGDSPLHF. CDR3 coding DNA: TGTGCCAGCAGTTATGGGACAGGGGATTCACCCCTCCACTTT.

This clone was recorded many times. This chain connects TRBV7-8 to TRBJ2-2, with 11 bases identical to TRBD2. Germline V gene sequence: CDR1 SGHVS, CDR2 FQNEAQ. The CDR3 is 20 residues long. Losses at the gene ends were 5 bases for V and 6 bases for J; bases not matched to a gene: 20. CDR3: CASSPGVVGSGGAAPGELFF. CDR3 bases: TGTGCCAGCAGCCCGGGGGTGGTTGGTAGCGGGGGGGCCGCCCCCGGGGAGCTGTTTTTT.

The chain combines TRBV7-2 with TRBJ2-7; possibly TRBD1 for D (6 bases). The V and J ends lost 5 bases and 0 bases respectively, with 14 bases between them. Germline V CDR1 and CDR2: SGHTA, FQGNSA. The length of the CDR3 is 15 residues. The CDR3 DNA reads TGTGCCAGCAGCACAAGGGGGATGGGCTCCTACGAGCAGTACTTC. Translated: CASSTRGMGSYEQYF.

This clone was observed a handful of times. The chain has TRBV7-3 and TRBJ2-5; tentatively, D is TRBD2 (5 bases). V lost 5 bases and J lost 2, with 15 bases in between. The CDR3 length is 15 residues. Per the germline V gene, CDR1 is SGHTA and CDR2 is FQGTGA. The CDR3: CASSPAVGIQETQYF. The CDR3 region has the DNA TGTGCCAGCAGCCCAGCGGTCGGGATTCAAGAGACCCAGTACTTC.

For the CDR3, the DNA is TGTGCCAGCAGTATCCGACCAGGGAGGGAGCAGTTCTTC. Protein product: CASSIRPGREQFF. The V call is TRBV27, the J call TRBJ2-1; a possible D gene is TRBD2 (6 bases). Deletions cut 5 bases from V and 10 bases from J, with 15 bases between. Germline V gene data show CDR1 as MNHEY and CDR2 as SMNVEV (reference sequence). There are 13 residues in the CDR3.

This clone came up a few times. The V and J genes are TRBV5-1 and TRBJ1-1, with 7 bases lining up with TRBD1. Germline V gene lookup returns CDR1 SGHRS and CDR2 YFSETQ. V lost 4 bases and J lost 1; bases outside the gene matches: 1. The CDR3 totals 13 residues. The CDR3 bases are TGCGCCAGCAGCGGGGACAGGAACACTGAAGCTTTCTTT. Protein product: CASSGDRNTEAFF.

The V gene is TRBV27, the J gene TRBJ1-1; 7 nucleotides align to TRBD1. Per germline, CDR1 MNHEY and CDR2 SMNVEV (reference sequence). The CDR3 length is 17 residues. V trimming: 1 base; J trimming: 3 bases; junction bases outside the gene matches: 11. CDR3 coding DNA: TGTGCCAGCAGTTTATTTGGGACAGACTACCTTTACACTGAAGCTTTCTTT. Its protein is CASSLFGTDYLYTEAFF.

This clone has a handful of counts. This chain joins TRBV10-3 and TRBJ1-2; TRBD1 matches 7 bases. Germline V gene lookup returns CDR1 ENHRY and CDR2 SYGVKD. The CDR3 totals 15 residues. V gave up 4 bases and J gave up 3 bases; unmatched junction bases: 8. CDR3 nucleotide sequence: TGTGCCATCAGTGTCGAGGAGGGGGCTTACTATGGCTACACCTTC. Its protein product is CAISVEEGAYYGYTF.

This clone was detected a few times. J is TRBJ1-6 and V is TRBV5-4, with 8 positions matching TRBD1. Germline CDR1 is SGHNT and CDR2 is YYREEE (reference sequence). The CDR3 contains 14 residues. Trimming cost V 9 bases and J 7 bases; bases outside gene matches: 9. CDR3 nucleotide sequence: TGTGCCACCCAGATGACAGGGGAAAATTCACCCCTCCACTTT. It codes for CATQMTGENSPLHF.

This clone was seen a handful of times. The chain has TRBV29-1 and TRBJ1-2; weak D call: TRBD1 (6 bases). The germline gives CDR1 SQVTM, CDR2 ANQGSEA. This CDR3 region has 13 residues. V dropped 6 bases and J dropped 0 bases, with 11 bases sitting between them. CDR3: CSVRDTTNYGYTF. Written as DNA, the CDR3 is TGCAGCGTCCGGGACACCACTAACTATGGCTACACCTTC.

The J gene is TRBJ1-1, the V gene TRBV6-5; D unclear. Germline CDR1 reads MNHEY; CDR2 reads SVGAGI. The length of the CDR3 is 15 residues. V was cut by 0 bases and J by 6 bases, with 14 bases left in between. The CDR3 region is CASSYSWASPAEAFF. The CDR3, as DNA: TGTGCCAGCAGTTACTCGTGGGCCTCGCCGGCTGAAGCTTTCTTT.

This clone was seen only a few times. This rearrangement joins TRBV29-1 to TRBJ1-1; possible D gene TRBD1, 6 bases. Trimming took off 5 bases at V and 2 bases at J, with 12 bases between the two ends. The germline CDR1 and CDR2 sequences are SQVTM and ANQGSEA. This CDR3 is built from 13 residues. CDR3 region: CSVKGQTNTEAFF. CDR3 bases: TGCAGCGTTAAAGGACAGACAAACACTGAAGCTTTCTTT.

This clone was counted between two and nine times. The V and J genes are TRBV6-6 and TRBJ1-1; possibly TRBD1 for D (6 bases). V lost 2 bases to trimming and J lost 4 bases, with 11 bases between them. This CDR3 has 14 amino acids. Germline CDR1 MNHNY, CDR2 SVGAGI (reference sequence). The CDR3 DNA sequence: TGTGCCAGCAGTTACGGGGGAGGGGGCACTGAAGCTTTCTTT. Protein: CASSYGGGGTEAFF.

The rearrangement joins TRBV29-1 to TRBJ2-1; 8 positions agree with TRBD2. Germline CDR1 and CDR2: SQVTM and ANQGSEA. V lost 3 bases and J lost 8; bases outside the gene matches: 9. The CDR3 has 14 residues. Here the CDR3 DNA reads TGCAGCGTTGATGATGGCGGGGGGCCGCATGAGCAGTTCTTC. Translation gives CSVDDGGGPHEQFF.